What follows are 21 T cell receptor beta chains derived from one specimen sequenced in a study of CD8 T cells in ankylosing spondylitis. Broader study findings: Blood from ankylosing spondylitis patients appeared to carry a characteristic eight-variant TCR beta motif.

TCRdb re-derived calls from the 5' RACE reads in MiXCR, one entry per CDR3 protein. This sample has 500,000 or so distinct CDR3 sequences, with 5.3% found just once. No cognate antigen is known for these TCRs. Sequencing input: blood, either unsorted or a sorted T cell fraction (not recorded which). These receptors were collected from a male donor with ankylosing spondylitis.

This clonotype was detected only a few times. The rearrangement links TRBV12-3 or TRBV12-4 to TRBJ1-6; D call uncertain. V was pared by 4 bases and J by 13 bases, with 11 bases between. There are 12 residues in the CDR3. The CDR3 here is CASSSFGVPLHF. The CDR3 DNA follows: TGTGCCAGCAGTTCATTTGGGGTTCCCCTCCACTTT.

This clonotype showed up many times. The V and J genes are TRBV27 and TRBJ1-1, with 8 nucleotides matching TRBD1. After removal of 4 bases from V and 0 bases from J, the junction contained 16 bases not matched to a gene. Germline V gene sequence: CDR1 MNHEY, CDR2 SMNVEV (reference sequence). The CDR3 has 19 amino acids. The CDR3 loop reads CASSSLRGRGLRMNTEAFF. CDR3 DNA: TGTGCCAGCAGTTCCCTTAGAGGCAGGGGGCTACGGATGAACACTGAAGCTTTCTTT.

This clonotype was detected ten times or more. The CDR3 nucleotides read TGCGCCAGCAGCCAGGACAGGGGGGTCTACGAGCAGTACTTC. It codes for CASSQDRGVYEQYF. The V call is TRBV5-1, the J call TRBJ2-7, with 10 nucleotides matching TRBD1. The CDR3 contains 14 residues. The V segment lost 4 bases and the J segment 3 bases; nucleotides outside the gene matches: 4. The V gene's germline CDR1 is SGHRS and CDR2 YFSETQ.

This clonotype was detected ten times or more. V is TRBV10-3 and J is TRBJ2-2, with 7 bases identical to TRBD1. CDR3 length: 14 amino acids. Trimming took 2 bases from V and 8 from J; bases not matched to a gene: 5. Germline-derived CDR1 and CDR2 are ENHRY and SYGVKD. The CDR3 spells CAISERRQGGELFF. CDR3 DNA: TGTGCCATCAGTGAGCGCCGACAGGGTGGGGAGCTGTTTTTT.

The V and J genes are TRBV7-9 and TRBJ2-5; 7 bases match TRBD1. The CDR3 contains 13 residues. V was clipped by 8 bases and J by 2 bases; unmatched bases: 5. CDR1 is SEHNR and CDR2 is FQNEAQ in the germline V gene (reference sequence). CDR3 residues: CASGRTGQETQYF. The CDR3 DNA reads TGTGCCAGCGGAAGGACAGGACAAGAGACCCAGTACTTC.

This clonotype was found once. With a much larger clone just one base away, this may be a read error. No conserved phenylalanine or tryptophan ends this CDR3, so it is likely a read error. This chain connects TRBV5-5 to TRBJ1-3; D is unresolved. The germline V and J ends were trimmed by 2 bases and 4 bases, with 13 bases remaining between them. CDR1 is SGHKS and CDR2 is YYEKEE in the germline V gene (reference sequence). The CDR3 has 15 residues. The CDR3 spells CASSLGPSYGNTIYL. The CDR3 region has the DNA TGTGCCAGCAGCTTAGGTCCCTCGTACGGAAACACCATATATTTA.

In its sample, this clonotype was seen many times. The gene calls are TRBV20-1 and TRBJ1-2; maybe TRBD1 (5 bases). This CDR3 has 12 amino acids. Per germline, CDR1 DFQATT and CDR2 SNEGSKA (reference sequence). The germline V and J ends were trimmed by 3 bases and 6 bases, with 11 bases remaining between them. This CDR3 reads CSASRGFHGYTF. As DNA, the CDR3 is TGCAGTGCTAGCCGGGGGTTCCATGGCTACACCTTC.

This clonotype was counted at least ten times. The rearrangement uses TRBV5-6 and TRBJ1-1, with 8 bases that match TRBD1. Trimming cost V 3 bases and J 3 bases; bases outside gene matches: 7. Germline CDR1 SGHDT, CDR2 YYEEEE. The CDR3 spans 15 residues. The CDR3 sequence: CASSSTDRVDTEAFF. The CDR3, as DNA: TGTGCCAGCAGCTCGACGGACAGGGTGGACACTGAAGCTTTCTTT.

The CDR3 DNA follows: TGTGCCAGCAAACTAGCGGGTGGCTCCGAGCAGTACTTC. Translation: CASKLAGGSEQYF. This sequence joins TRBV11-2 and TRBJ2-7; 9 nucleotides align to TRBD2. This CDR3 is 13 amino acids long. J was trimmed by 6 bases and V by 7 bases; bases with no gene match: 7. Germline CDR1 reads SGHAT; CDR2 reads FQNNGV.

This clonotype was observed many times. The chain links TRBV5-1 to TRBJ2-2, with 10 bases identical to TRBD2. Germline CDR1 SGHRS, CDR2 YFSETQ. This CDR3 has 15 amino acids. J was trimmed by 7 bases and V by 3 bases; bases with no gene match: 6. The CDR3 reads CASSSLAGVNGELFF. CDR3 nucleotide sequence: TGCGCCAGCAGCTCCCTAGCGGGGGTGAACGGGGAGCTGTTTTTT.

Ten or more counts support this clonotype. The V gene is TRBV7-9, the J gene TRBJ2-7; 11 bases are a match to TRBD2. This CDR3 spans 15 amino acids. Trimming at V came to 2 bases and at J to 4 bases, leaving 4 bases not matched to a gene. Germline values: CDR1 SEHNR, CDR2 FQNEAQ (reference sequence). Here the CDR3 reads CASSLTGLAAYEQYF. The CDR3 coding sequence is TGTGCCAGCAGCTTAACGGGACTAGCGGCATACGAGCAGTACTTC.

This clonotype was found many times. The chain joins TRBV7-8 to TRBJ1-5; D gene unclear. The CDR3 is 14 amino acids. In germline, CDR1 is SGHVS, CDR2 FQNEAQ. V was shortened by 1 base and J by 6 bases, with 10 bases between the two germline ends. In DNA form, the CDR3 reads TGTGCCAGCAGCTTAGTACCCGGGTTTCAGCCCCAGCATTTT. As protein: CASSLVPGFQPQHF. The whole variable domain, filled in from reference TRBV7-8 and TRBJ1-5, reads GAGVSQSPRYKVAKRGQDVALRCDPISGHVSLFWYQQALGQGPEFLTYFQNEAQLDKSGLPSDRFFAERPEGSVSTLKIQRTQQEDSAVYLCASSLVPGFQPQHFGDGTRLSIL.

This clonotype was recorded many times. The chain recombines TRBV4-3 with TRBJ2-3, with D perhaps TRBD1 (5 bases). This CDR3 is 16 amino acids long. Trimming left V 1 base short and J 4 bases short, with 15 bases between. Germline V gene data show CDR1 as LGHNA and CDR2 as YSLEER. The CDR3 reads CASSQVPGYPPDTQYF. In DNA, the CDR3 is TGCGCCAGCAGCCAAGTTCCAGGGTACCCCCCAGATACGCAGTATTTT.

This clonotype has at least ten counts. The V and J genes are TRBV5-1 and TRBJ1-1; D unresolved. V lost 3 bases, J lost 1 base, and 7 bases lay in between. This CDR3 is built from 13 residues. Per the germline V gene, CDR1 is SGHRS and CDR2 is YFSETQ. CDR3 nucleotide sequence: TGCGCCAGCAGCTCAGGATCGAACACTGAAGCTTTCTTT. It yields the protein CASSSGSNTEAFF.

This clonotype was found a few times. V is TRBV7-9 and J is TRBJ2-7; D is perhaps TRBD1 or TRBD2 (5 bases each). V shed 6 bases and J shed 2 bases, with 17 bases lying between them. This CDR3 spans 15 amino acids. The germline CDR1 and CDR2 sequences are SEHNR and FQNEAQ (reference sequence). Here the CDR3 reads CASSWDLHPTYEQYF. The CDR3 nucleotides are TGTGCCAGCAGTTGGGACCTTCACCCTACCTACGAGCAGTACTTC.

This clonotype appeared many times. The CDR3 coding sequence is TGTGCCAGCAGGGAAGGACAGGGGGCTGGGGAGCTGTTTTTT. This encodes CASREGQGAGELFF. The rearrangement links TRBV7-6 to TRBJ2-2, with 11 bases that match TRBD1. This CDR3 comprises 14 residues. The germline gives CDR1 SGHVS, CDR2 FNYEAQ. Trimming removed 6 bases from V and 8 bases from J; junction bases left unmatched: 5. The variable domain in full, completed from reference TRBV7-6 and TRBJ2-2, reads GAGVSQSPRYKVTKRGQDVALRCDPISGHVSLYWYRQALGQGPEFLTYFNYEAQQDKSGLPNDRFSAERPEGSISTLTIQRTEQRDSAMYRCASREGQGAGELFFGEGSRLTVL.

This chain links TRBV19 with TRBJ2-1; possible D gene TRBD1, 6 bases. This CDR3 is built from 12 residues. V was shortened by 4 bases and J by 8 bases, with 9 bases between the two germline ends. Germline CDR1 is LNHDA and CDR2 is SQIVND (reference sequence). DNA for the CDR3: TGTGCCAGTAGTACAACAGGGTATGAGCAGTTCTTC. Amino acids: CASSTTGYEQFF.

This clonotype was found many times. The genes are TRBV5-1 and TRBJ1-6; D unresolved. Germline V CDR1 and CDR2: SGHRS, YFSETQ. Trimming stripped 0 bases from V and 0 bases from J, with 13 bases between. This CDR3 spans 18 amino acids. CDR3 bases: TGCGCCAGCAGCTTGGACGGGCTCCAAAGCTCCTATAATTCACCCCTCCACTTT. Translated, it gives CASSLDGLQSSYNSPLHF.

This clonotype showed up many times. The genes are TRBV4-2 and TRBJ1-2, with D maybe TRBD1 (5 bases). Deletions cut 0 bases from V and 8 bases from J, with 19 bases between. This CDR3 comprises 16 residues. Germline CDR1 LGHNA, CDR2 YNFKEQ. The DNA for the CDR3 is TGTGCCAGCAGCCAAGATCTCGGGACTGAGCTACGGGGCTACACCTTC. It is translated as CASSQDLGTELRGYTF.

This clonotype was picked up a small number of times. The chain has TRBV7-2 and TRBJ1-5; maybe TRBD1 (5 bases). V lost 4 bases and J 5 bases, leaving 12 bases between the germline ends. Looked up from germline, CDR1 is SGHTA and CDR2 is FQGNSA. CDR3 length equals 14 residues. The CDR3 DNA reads TGTGCCAGCAGCTCGGGACGGCTTTATCAGCCCCAGCATTTT. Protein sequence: CASSSGRLYQPQHF.

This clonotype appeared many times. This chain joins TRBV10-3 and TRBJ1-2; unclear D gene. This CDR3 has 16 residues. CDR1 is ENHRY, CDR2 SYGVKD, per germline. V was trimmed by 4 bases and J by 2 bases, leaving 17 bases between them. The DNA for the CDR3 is TGTGCCATCAGTGCGTGGTCCGGCAGGACCAACTATGGCTACACCTTC. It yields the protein CAISAWSGRTNYGYTF.